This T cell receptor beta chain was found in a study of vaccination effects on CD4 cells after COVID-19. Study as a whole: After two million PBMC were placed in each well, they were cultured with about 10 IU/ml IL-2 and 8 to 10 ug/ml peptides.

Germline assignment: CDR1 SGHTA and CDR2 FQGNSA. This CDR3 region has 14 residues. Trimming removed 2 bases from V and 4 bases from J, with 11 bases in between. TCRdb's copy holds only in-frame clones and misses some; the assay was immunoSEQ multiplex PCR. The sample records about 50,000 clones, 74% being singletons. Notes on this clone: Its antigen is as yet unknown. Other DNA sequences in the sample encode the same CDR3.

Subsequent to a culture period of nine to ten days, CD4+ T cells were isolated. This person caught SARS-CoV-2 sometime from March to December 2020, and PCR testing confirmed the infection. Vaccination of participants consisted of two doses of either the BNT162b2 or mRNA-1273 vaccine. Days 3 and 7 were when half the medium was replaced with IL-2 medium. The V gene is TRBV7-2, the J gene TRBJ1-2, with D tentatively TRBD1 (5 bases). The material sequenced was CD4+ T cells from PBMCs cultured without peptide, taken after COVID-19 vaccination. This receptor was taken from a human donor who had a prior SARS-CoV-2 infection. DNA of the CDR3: TGTGCCAGCAGCTTAAATGCCGGGGGCTATGGCTACACCTTC. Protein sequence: CASSLNAGGYGYTF.